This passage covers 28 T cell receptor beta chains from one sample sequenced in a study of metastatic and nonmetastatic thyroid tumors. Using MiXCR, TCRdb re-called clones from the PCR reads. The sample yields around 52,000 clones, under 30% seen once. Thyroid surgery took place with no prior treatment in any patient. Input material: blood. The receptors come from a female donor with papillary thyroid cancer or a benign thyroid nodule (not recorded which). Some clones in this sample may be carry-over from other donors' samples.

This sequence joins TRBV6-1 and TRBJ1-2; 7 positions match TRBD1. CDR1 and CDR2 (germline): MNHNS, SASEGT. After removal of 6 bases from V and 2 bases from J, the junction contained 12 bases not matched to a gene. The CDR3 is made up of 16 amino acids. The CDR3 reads CASSRGQPKLNYGYTF. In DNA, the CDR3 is TGTGCCAGCAGCCGGGGACAGCCGAAACTCAACTATGGCTACACCTTC.

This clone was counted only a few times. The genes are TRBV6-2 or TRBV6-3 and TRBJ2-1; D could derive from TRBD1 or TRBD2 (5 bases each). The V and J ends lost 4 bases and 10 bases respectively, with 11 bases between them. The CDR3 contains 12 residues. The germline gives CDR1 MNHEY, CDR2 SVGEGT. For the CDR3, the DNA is TGTGCCAGCAGTTCAACTCGGGGCGAGCAGTTCTTC. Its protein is CASSSTRGEQFF.

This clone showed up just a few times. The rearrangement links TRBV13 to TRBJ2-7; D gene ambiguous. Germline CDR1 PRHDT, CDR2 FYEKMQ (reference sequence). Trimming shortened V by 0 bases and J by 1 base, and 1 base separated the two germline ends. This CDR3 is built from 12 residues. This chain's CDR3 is CASSLGSYEQYF. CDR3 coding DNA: TGTGCCAGCAGCTTAGGGTCCTACGAGCAGTACTTC.

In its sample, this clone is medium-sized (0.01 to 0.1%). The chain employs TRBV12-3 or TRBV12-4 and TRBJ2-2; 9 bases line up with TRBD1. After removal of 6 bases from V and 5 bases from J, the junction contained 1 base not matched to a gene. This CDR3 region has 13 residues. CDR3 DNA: TGTGCCAGCAGCGGACAGGGGACCGGGGAGCTGTTTTTT. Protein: CASSGQGTGELFF.

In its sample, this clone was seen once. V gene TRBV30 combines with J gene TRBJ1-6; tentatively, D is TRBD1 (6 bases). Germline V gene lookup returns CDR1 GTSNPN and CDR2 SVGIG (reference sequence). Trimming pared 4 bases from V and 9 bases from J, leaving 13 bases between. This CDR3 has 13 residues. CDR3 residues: CAWTDRRGSPLHF. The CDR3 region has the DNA TGTGCCTGGACTGACAGGCGGGGTTCACCCCTCCACTTT.

The CDR3 nucleotides read TGTGCCAGCAGCTACGCGGGAGAGTCAGATACGCAGTATTTT. Protein product: CASSYAGESDTQYF. The chain combines TRBV6-2 or TRBV6-3 with TRBJ2-3; 7 positions match TRBD2. The CDR3 sequence is 14 residues long. V was pared by 6 bases and J by 4 bases, with 7 bases of the junction left unmatched. Germline V CDR1 and CDR2: MNHEY, SVGEGT.

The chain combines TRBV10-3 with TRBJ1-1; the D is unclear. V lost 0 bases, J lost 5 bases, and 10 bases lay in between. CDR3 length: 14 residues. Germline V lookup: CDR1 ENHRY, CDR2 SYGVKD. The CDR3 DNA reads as TGTGCCATCAGTGAGTCTAGGGATGGGACTGAAGCTTTCTTT. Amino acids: CAISESRDGTEAFF.

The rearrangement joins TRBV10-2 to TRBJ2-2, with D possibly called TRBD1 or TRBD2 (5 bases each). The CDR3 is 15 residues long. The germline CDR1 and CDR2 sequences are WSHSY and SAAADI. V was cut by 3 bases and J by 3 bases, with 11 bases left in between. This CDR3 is CASSELGRDTGELFF. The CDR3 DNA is TGCGCCAGCAGTGAACTGGGGCGGGACACCGGGGAGCTGTTTTTT.

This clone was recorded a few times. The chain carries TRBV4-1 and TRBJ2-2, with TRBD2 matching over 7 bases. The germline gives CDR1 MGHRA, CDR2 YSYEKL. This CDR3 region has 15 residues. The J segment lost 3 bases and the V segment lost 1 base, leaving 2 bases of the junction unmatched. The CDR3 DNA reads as TGCGCCAGCAGCCAAGTTCTAGCGGACACCGGGGAGCTGTTTTTT. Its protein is CASSQVLADTGELFF.

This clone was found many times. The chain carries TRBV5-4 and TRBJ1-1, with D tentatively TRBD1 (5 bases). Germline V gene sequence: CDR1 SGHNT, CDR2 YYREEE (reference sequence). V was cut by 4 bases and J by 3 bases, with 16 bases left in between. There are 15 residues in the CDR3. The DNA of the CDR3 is TGTGCCAGCAGCCTGCCTCCAGGGCAGGACACTGAAGCTTTCTTT. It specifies CASSLPPGQDTEAFF.

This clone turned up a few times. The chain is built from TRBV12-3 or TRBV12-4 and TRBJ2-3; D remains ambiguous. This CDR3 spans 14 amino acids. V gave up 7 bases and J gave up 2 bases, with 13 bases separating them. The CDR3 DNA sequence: TGTGCCAGCACCCCTTCGGACGACACAGATACGCAGTATTTT. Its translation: CASTPSDDTDTQYF.

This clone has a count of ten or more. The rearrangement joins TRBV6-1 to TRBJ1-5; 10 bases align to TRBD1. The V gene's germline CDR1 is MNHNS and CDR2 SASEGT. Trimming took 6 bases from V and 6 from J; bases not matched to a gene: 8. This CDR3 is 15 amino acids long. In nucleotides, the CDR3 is TGTGCCAGCAGCCCCGGACAGGGGGGAGGTCAGCCCCAGCATTTT. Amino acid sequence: CASSPGQGGGQPQHF.

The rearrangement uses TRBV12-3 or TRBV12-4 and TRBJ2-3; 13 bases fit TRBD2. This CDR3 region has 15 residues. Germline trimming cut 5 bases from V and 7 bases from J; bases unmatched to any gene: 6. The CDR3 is CASSPRLAGGHTQYF. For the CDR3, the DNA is TGTGCCAGCAGTCCGAGACTAGCGGGAGGTCATACGCAGTATTTT.

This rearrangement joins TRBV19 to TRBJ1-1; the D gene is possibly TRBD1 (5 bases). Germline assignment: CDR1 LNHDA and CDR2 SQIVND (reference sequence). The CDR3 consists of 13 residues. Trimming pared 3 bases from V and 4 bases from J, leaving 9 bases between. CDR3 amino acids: CASSMTGGTEAFF. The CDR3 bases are TGTGCCAGTAGTATGACCGGGGGCACTGAAGCTTTCTTT.

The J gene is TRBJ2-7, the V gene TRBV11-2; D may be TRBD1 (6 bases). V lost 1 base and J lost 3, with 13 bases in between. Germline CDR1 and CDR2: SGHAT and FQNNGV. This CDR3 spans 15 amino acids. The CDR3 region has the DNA TGTGCCAGCAGCTTAGGGGGGACATCTAACTACGAGCAGTACTTC. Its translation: CASSLGGTSNYEQYF.

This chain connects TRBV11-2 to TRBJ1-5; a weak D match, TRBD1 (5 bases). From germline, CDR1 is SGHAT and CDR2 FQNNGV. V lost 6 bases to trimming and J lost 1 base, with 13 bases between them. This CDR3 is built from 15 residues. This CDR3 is CASSRGGSSNQPQHF. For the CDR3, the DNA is TGTGCCAGCAGTCGCGGGGGGTCAAGCAATCAGCCCCAGCATTTT. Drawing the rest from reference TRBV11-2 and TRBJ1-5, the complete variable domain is EAGVAQSPRYKIIEKRQSVAFWCNPISGHATLYWYQQILGQGPKLLIQFQNNGVVDDSQLPKDRFSAERLKGVDSTLKIQPAKLEDSAVYLCASSRGGSSNQPQHFGDGTRLSIL.

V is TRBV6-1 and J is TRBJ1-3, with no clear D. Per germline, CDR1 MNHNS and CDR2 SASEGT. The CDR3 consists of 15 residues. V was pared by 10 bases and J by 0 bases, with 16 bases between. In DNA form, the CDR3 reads TGTGCCATCATAACCCGGAAGAGCTCTGGAAACACCATATATTTT. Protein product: CAIITRKSSGNTIYF.

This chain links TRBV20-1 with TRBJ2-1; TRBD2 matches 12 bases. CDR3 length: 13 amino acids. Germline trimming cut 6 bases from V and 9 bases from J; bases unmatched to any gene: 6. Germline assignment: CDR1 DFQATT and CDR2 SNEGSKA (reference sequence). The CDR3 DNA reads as TGCAGTGCCTTAAGGACTAGCGGGGTTGAGCAGTTCTTC. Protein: CSALRTSGVEQFF.

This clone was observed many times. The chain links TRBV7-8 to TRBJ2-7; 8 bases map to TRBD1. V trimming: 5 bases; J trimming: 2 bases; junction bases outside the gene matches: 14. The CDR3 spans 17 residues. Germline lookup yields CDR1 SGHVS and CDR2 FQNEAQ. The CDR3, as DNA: TGTGCCAGCAGCGGAAAGGACAGGGCTTTTTTAGCCTACGAGCAGTACTTC. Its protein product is CASSGKDRAFLAYEQYF. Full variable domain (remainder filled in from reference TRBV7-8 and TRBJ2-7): GAGVSQSPRYKVAKRGQDVALRCDPISGHVSLFWYQQALGQGPEFLTYFQNEAQLDKSGLPSDRFFAERPEGSVSTLKIQRTQQEDSAVYLCASSGKDRAFLAYEQYFGPGTRLTVT.

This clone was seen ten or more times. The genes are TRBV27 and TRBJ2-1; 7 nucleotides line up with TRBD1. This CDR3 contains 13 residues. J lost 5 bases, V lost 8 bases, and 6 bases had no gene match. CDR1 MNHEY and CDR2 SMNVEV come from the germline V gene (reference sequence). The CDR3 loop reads CASRLTGDNEQFF. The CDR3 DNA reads TGTGCCAGCCGACTTACAGGGGACAATGAGCAGTTCTTC.

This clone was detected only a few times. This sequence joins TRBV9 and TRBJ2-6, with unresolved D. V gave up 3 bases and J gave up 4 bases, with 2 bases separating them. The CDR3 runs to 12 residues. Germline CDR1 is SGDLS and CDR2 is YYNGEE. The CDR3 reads CASSGGANVLTF. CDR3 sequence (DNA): TGTGCCAGCAGCGGAGGGGCCAACGTCCTGACTTTC.

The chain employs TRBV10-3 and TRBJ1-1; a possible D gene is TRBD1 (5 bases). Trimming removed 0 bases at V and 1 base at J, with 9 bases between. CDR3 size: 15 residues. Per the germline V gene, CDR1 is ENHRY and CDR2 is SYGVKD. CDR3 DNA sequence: TGTGCCATCAGTGAGTCTTGGGGGGAGAACACTGAAGCTTTCTTT. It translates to CAISESWGENTEAFF.

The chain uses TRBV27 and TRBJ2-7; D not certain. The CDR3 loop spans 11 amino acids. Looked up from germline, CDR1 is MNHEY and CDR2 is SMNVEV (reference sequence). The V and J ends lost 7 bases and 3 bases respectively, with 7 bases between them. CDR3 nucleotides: TGTGCCAGCACCTCCATCTACGAGCAGTACTTC. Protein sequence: CASTSIYEQYF.

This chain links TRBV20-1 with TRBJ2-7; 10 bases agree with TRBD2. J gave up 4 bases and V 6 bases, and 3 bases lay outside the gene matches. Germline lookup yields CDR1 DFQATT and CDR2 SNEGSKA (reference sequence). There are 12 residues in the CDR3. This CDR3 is CSAETSGYEQYF. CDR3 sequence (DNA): TGCAGTGCCGAGACTAGCGGGTACGAGCAGTACTTC.

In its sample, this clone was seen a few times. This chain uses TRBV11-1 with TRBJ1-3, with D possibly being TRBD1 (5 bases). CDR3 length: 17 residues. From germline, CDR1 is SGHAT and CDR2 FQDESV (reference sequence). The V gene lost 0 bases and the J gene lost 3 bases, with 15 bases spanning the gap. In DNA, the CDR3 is TGTGCCAGCAGCTTAGCGGGGGTAGCTGCTCTTGGAAACACCATATATTTT. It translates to CASSLAGVAALGNTIYF. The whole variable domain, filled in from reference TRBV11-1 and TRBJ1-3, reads EAEVAQSPRYKITEKSQAVAFWCDPISGHATLYWYRQILGQGPELLVQFQDESVVDDSQLPKDRFSAERLKGVDSTLKIQPAELGDSAMYLCASSLAGVAALGNTIYFGEGSWLTVV.

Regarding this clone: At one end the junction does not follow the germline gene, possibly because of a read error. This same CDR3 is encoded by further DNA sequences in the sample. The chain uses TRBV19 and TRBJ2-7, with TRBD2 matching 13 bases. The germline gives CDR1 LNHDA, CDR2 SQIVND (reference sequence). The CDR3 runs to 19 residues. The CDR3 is CASSRRASGLAGMLSEQYF. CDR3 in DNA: TGTGCCAGTAGCCGCAGGGCCTCGGGACTAGCGGGAATGTTAAGCGAGCAGTACTTT.

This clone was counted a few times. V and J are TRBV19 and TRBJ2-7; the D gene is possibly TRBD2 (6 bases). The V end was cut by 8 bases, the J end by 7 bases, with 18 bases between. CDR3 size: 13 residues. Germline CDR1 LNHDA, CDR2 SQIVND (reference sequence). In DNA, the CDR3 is TGTGCCAGTGCGGGGAGTCTTCATGGAGAGCAGTACTTC. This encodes CASAGSLHGEQYF.

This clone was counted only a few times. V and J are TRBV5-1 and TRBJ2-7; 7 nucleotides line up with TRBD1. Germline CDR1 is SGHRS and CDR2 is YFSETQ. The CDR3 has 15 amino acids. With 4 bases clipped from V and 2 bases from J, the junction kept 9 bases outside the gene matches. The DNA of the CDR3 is TGCGCCAGCAGCACAGGGGACAGCGAAACCTACGAGCAGTACTTC. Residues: CASSTGDSETYEQYF.